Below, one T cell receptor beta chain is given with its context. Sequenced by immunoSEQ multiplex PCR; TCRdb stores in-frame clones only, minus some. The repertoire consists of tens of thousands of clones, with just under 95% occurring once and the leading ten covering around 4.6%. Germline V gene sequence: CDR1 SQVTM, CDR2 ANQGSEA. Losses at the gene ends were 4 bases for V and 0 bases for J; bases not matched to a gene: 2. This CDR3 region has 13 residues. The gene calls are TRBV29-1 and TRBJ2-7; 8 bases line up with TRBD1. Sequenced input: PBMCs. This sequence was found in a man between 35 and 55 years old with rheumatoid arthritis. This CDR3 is CSVVDRDSYEQYF. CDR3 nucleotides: TGCAGCGTTGTGGACAGGGACTCCTACGAGCAGTACTTC.